This TCR beta chain came from a study of cytomegalovirus exposure and HLA in healthy donors. Findings of the study overall: The authors enumerated under 200 TCR beta chains as linked to cytomegalovirus. It emerged from a later analysis that several of the most significant clusters appeared to be linked to common viral pathogens.

The PCR employed 60 Vbeta primers together with 13 Jbeta primers. The protocol was immunoSEQ multiplex PCR, while the TCRdb copy is restricted to in-frame clones and leaves out a portion. The sample has about 170,000 clones, 80% seen once. Points on this clone: The target antigen is unknown.

V shed 6 bases, J shed 1 base, and the junction held 2 bases outside the gene matches. This CDR3 has 13 amino acids. Germline V lookup: CDR1 MNHEY, CDR2 SVGAGI. Sequencing was done on a sample of PBMCs. This chain connects TRBV6-5 to TRBJ2-7; 8 bases align to TRBD1. This receptor was obtained from a man younger than 40 in good health and CMV-seropositive. Here the CDR3 DNA reads TGTGCCAGCAGCCGGACAGGGTCCTACGAGCAGTACTTC. The encoded protein is CASSRTGSYEQYF.